This T cell receptor (beta chain) was captured by sequencing in a study of blood T cells in healthy people across ages. Study-level findings and limits: PBMC samples, being unsorted, prevented any conclusive comparison of naive and antigen-experienced cells.

CDR1 MNHEY and CDR2 SVGEGT come from the germline V gene. V lost 0 bases, J lost 12 bases, and 13 bases lay in between. The CDR3 sequence is 13 residues long. A J-beta primer mix and a sample-barcoded 5' primer were used in a second PCR of roughly 6 to 12 cycles. TCRdb reanalysed the 5' RACE reads using MiXCR and keeps one entry per CDR3 protein. The table lists hundreds of thousands of distinct CDR3 sequences, around 26% of them singletons. The table lists this clonotype with many counts. Antigen unknown. The chain uses TRBV6-2 or TRBV6-3 and TRBJ2-3, with D hard to call. The clonotype comes from a woman at least 80 years old in good health. The sequenced sample was blood. The DNA of the CDR3 is TGTGCCAGCAGTTACTCAAGAGTTGAGGCTCAGTATTTT. It yields the protein CASSYSRVEAQYF.